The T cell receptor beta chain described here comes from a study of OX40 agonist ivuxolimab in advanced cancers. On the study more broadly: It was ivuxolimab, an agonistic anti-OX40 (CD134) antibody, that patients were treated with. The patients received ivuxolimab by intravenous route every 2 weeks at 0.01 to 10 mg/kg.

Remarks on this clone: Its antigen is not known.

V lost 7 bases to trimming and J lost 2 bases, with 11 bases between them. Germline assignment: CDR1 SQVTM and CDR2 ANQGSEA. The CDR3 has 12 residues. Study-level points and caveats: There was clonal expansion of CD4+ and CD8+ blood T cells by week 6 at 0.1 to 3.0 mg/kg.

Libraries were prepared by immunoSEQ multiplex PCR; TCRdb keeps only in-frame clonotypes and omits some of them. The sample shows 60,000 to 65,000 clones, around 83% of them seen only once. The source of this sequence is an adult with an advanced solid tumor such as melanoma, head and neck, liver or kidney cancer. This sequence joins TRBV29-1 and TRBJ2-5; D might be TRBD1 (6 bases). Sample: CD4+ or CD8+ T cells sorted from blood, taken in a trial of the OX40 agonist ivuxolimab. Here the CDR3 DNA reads TGCAGCGCCTGGGGGCCTCAAGAGACCCAGTACTTC. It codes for CSAWGPQETQYF.